This record looks at one T cell receptor (beta chain) sequence and its context. Antigen: not known. The entry originates in a study of CD8+CD57+ T cells in acquired aplastic anemia. Study-level information: The study obtained an average of around 3.4 ug of DNA from sorted CD4+ and CD8+ cells. General study results and limits: Around 29 CD8+ CDR3 sequences were shared between patients and controls. No significant difference in CD8+ Simpson's diversity was found between patients and controls.

CDR1 is LNHDA, CDR2 SQIVND, per germline (reference sequence). V was clipped by 0 bases and J by 1 base, with 19 bases between them. This CDR3 is built from 19 residues. According to the study, genomic DNA was the template for TCR beta VDJ and CDR3 profiling. TCRdb used MiXCR to reprocess the reads, holding one entry per CDR3 protein. The sample has some 42,000 distinct CDR3 sequences, 65% to 70% seen once; the top ten hold under 25%. V usage is TRBV19 and J usage is TRBJ2-1; D unresolved. The source is a human donor in good health, serving as a control. The sequencing sample was made of sorted CD4+, CD8+, or CD8+CD57+ T cells (not recorded which) from PBMCs. The CDR3 sequence: CASSIEADWGSRSYNEQFF. CDR3 DNA sequence: TGTGCCAGTAGTATAGAGGCCGATTGGGGATCGAGGTCCTACAATGAGCAGTTCTTC.